The present TCR beta chain was sequenced within a study of blood T cell repertoires in COVID-19 (dated by TCRdb to about 2020). In terms of the full investigation: Collaborator samples came from the United States, Italy and Spain and covered acute and convalescent phases of COVID-19. The repertoires were made available in a free public database intended to serve as a resource for research on the immune response to SARS-CoV-2. Where HLA class I and class II types were available, the types were taken from metadata supplied by the sample provider, not from assay-based typing. The dataset comprised deeply sampled blood TCRbeta repertoires from subjects exposed to, actively infected with, or recovered from COVID-19. A de-identified subject ID, COVID-19 status, age in years and sex were almost always included in the sample metadata. The prospective study material was composed of cDNA or gDNA derived from T cells, B-cell-depleted T cells, or PBMCs. The samples were drawn from the first 160 participants of the ongoing ImmuneRACE study and from 950 to 1,500 subjects provided by 6 global collaborators. The research as a whole found: The quantity of clinical and demographic metadata differed by source and by participant and was supplied without curation.

CDR1 and CDR2, looked up from the germline V gene, are MDHEN and SYDVKM. Spanning cysteine to phenylalanine, the CDR3 consists of 15 amino acids. The DNA shown is the 45-base CDR3, in frame from base 1. The immunoSEQ Assay, a bias-controlled multiplex PCR, was used to amplify TCRbeta CDR3 regions from genomic DNA. The original methods were these. Within the assay, amplification of reference gene primers was used to estimate how many nucleated cells each sample contained. To quantify the absolute abundance of each unique TCRbeta CDR3 rearrangement, sequence reads were collapsed and filtered. For each sample, productive Simpson clonality was calculated by taking the square root of Simpson's diversity index across productive rearrangements. The clones in this table, taken by TCRdb from immuneACCESS, are in-frame only. Not every clone is retained; where verified, under half of the shortfall comes from an unresolved V gene, and the cause of the rest is unknown. The D gene and trimming were derived from the DNA, and the V and J assignments and clone size from that table. In this sample the table shows about 110,000 clones, roughly 82% of which occur a single time. The top ten clonotypes cover 16% of the sample.

This clone came up once. This clone's antigen is unknown. At one of its ends the junction is not consistent with the germline gene, which may arise from a read error. Each collaborating institution followed its own protocols to collect whole blood in K2EDTA tubes. For TCRbeta analysis, collaborators shipped samples in one of three forms: frozen whole blood, isolated PBMCs, or DNA extracted from either of those sample types. The specimen sequenced was peripheral blood. Recombination connected TRBV28 to TRBJ1-2; TRBD1 agrees with 8 junctional bases. This clonotype was sampled from an older woman with acute or convalescent COVID-19. The nucleotide sequence is TGTGCCAGCAGTTTGGGGCAGGGGGCTAAGTATGGCTACACCTTC. Its amino acids are CASSLGQGAKYGYTF.